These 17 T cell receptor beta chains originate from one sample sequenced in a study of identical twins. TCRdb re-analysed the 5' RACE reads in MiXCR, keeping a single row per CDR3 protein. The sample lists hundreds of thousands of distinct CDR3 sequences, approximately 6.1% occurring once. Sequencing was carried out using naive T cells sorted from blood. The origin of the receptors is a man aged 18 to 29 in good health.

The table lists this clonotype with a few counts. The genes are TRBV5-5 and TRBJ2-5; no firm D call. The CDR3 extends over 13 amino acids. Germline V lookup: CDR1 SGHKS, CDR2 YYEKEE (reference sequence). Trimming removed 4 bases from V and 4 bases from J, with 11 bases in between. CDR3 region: CASSAYLGETQYF. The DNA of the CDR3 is TGTGCCAGCAGCGCATATCTCGGAGAGACCCAGTACTTC.

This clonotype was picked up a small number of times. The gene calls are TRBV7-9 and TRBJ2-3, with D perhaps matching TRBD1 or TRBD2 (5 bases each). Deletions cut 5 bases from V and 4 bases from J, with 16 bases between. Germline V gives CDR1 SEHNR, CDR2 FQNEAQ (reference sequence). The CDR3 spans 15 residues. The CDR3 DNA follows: TGTGCCAGCAGCCAAACCGGGACCGAGTCAGATACGCAGTATTTT. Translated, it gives CASSQTGTESDTQYF.

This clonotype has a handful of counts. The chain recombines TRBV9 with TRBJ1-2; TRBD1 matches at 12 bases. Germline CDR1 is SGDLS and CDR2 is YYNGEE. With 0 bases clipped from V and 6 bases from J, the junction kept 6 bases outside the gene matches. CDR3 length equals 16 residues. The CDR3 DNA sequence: TGTGCCAGCAGCGTAGCCCCCGGGACAGGGGGCCATGGCTACACCTTC. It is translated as CASSVAPGTGGHGYTF.

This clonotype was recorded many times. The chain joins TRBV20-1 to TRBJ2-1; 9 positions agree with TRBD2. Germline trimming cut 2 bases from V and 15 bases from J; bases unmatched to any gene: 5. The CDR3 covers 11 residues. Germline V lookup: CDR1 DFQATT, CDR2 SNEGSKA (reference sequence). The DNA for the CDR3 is TGCAGTGCTAGAAGGGGACTAGCATTGTTCTTC. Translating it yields CSARRGLALFF.

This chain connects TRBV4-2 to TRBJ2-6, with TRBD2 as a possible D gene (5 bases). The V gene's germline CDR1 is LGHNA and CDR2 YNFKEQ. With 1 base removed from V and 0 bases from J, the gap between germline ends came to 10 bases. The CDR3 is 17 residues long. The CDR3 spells CASSQVSGNSGANVLTF. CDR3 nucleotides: TGTGCCAGCAGCCAAGTTTCGGGAAACTCTGGGGCCAACGTCCTGACTTTC.

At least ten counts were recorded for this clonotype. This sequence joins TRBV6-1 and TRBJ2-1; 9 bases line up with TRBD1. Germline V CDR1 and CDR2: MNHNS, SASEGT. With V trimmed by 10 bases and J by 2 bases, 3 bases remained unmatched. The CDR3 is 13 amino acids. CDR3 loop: CATRTGAYNEQFF. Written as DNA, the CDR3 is TGTGCCACCCGGACAGGGGCCTACAATGAGCAGTTCTTC.

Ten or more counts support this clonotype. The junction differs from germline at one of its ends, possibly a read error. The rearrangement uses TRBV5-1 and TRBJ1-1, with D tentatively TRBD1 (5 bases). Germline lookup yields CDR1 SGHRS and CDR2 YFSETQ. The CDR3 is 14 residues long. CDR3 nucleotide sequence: TGCGCCAGCAGCGCCCGGGACGGGAACGCTGAAGCTTTCTTT. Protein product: CASSARDGNAEAFF.

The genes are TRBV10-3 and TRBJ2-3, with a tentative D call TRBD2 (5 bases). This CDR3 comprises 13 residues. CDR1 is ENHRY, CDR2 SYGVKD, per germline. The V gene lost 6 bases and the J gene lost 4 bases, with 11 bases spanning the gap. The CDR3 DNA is TGTGCCATCAGAGCCAGCGGCCCAGATACGCAGTATTTT. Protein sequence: CAIRASGPDTQYF.

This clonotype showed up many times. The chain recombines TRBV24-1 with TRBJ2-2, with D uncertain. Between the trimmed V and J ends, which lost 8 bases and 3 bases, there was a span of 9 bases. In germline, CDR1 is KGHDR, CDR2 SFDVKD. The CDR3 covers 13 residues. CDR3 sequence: CATNSGDTGELFF. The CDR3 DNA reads TGTGCCACCAACAGTGGGGACACCGGGGAGCTGTTTTTT.

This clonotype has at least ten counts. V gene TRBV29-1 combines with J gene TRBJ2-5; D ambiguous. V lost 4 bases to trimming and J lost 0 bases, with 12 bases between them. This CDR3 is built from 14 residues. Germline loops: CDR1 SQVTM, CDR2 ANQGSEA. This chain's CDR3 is CSVVAASYQETQYF. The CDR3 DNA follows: TGCAGCGTTGTTGCGGCTTCGTACCAAGAGACCCAGTACTTC.

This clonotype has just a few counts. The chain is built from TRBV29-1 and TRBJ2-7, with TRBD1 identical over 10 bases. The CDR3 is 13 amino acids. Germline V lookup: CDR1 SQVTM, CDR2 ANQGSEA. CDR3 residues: CSAIRDRGYEQYF. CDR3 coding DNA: TGCAGTGCTATTCGGGACAGGGGATACGAGCAGTACTTC.

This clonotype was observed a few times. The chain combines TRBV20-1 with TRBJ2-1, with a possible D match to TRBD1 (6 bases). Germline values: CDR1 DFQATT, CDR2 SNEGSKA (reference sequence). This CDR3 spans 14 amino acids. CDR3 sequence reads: CGVHRGSSYNEQFF. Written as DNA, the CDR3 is TGCGGGGTTCATAGGGGGAGCTCCTACAATGAGCAGTTCTTC.

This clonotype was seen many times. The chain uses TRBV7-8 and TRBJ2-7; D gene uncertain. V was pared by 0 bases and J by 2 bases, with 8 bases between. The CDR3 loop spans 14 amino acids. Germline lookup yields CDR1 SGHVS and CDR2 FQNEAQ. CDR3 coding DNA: TGTGCCAGCAGCTTAGCTAGTCAGACCTACGAGCAGTACGTC. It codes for CASSLASQTYEQYV.

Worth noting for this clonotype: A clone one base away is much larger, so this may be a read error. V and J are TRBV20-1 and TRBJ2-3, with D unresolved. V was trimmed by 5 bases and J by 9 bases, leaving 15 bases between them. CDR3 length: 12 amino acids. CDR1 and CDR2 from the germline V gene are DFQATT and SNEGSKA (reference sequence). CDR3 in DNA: TGCAGTGCTTATTTGGATTGGACCACGCAGTATTTT. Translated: CSAYLDWTTQYF.

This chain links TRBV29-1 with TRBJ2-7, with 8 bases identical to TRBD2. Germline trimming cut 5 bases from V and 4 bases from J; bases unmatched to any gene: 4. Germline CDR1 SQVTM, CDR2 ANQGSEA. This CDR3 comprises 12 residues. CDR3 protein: CSVLVAGYEQYF. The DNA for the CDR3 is TGCAGCGTTCTCGTAGCGGGGTACGAGCAGTACTTC.

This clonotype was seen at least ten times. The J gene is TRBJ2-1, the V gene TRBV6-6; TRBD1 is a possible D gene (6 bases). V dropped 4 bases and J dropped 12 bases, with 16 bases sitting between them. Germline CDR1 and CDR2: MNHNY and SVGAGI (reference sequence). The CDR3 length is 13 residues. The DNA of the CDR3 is TGTGCCAGCAGTTCGCGACAGGCATCAGGGCAGTTCTTC. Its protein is CASSSRQASGQFF.

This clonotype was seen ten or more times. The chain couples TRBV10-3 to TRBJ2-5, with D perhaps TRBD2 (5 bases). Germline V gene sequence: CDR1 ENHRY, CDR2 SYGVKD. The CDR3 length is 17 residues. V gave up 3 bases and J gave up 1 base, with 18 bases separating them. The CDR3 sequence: CAISDSKVAGVQETQYF. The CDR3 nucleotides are TGTGCCATCAGTGACTCTAAAGTTGCCGGGGTCCAAGAGACCCAGTACTTC.